This T cell receptor (beta chain) derives from a study of shared clonotypes between healthy human individuals. Findings and caveats of the study: Clonotype sharing levels among donors were expected to vary with sequencing depth. Against clonotypes common to all four donors, non-shared ones had lower generation probabilities.

This CDR3 has 17 residues. Germline V gives CDR1 SEHNR, CDR2 FQNEAQ (reference sequence). V lost 5 bases to trimming and J lost 0 bases, with 17 bases between them. Naive CD8 cells lacked CD45RO, underwent positive selection for CCR7 and left out terminally differentiated effector memory CD45RA+ cells. Each PCR replicate from the sorted subsets contained roughly 210 ng DNA, which is 25,000 to 30,000 T cell genomes. Sequenced by immunoSEQ multiplex PCR; TCRdb stores in-frame clones only, minus some. The sample records about 1.9 million clones, over 85% being singletons. Concerning this clone itself: Its antigen is undetermined.

Material: naive CD8+ T cells from PBMCs. The TCR sequence derives from a man younger than 35 in good health. Some clones in this sample may be carry-over from other donors' samples. The rearrangement joins TRBV7-9 to TRBJ2-1; unclear D gene. Here the CDR3 DNA reads TGTGCCAGCAGCCCCCGGGTACAGTCGAGCTCCTACAATGAGCAGTTCTTC. Translation gives CASSPRVQSSSYNEQFF.